This TCR beta chain is drawn from a study of T-cell reconstitution after alpha-beta-depleted transplantation in children. General study findings and limits: As was reported, about two months after transplant, alpha-beta T cells came from several hundred expanded graft clones. Surviving recipient T cells and thymic progenitors underlay high day-60 TCRbeta diversity in some patients. Most T-cell counts and diversity one year after the transplant came from T cells that were newly produced.

Library preparation (for TCRbeta) was performed with unique molecular identifiers. MiXCR, run by TCRdb on the PCR reads, gives a single entry per CDR3 protein. The profile shows a few hundred thousand distinct CDR3 sequences, roughly 13% of them singletons. The table lists this clonotype with a few counts. What it binds is not known. Sequenced material: PBMCs, mostly from graft donor cells, taken 360 days after TCRalphabeta/CD19-depleted stem cell transplant. The receptor's source is a male patient between 5 and 17 years old who had a stem cell transplant for acute myeloid leukemia, so the T cells may come from the graft donor.

The CDR3 region is CASSYRADYEQYF. CDR3 bases: TGCGCCAGCAGCTACCGGGCCGACTACGAGCAGTACTTC. The chain employs TRBV5-1 and TRBJ2-7; D remains unclear. V lost 3 bases to trimming and J lost 3 bases, with 10 bases between them. CDR1 SGHRS and CDR2 YFSETQ come from the germline V gene. CDR3 length equals 13 residues.